This T cell receptor beta chain was sequenced in a study of regulatory T cells in long-lasting Graves disease. Turning to the study itself: Over-5-year antithyroid drug use with positive TSH receptor antibodies defined persistent Graves' disease in the study. Overall study results and limits: With persistent disease, TRBV28, TRBJ1-2 and TRBJ2-5 were the favored segments.

The time point here: persistent/refractory GD, antithyroid drugs over 5 years with positive TRAb. Extracted PBMC RNA gave rise to the TCR library. EDTA tubes held roughly 10 milliliters of peripheral blood from each patient. V shed 5 bases and J shed 2 bases, with 25 bases lying between them. The CDR3 spans 18 residues. Per the germline V gene, CDR1 is MNHEY and CDR2 is SMNVEV (reference sequence). As concerns this clonotype: What it recognizes is unknown.

iRepertoire HTBI primers and Arm-PCR of CDR3 regions built TCR beta libraries. TCRdb re-called the multiplex PCR reads with MiXCR, one entry per CDR3 protein. The table lists about 340,000 distinct CDR3 sequences, around a fifth of them singletons, with about 29% in the top ten. The TCR was taken from a female donor with Graves disease. The chain recombines TRBV27 with TRBJ2-7; D ambiguous. This specimen consisted of peripheral blood mononuclear cells (PBMCs), obtained when the disease was refractory, from a patient treated with antithyroid drugs. The CDR3 nucleotides are TGTGCCAGCAGTCCGTATCCCCTCGACGGAGTAACCCCCTACGAGCAGTACTTC. Amino acids: CASSPYPLDGVTPYEQYF.